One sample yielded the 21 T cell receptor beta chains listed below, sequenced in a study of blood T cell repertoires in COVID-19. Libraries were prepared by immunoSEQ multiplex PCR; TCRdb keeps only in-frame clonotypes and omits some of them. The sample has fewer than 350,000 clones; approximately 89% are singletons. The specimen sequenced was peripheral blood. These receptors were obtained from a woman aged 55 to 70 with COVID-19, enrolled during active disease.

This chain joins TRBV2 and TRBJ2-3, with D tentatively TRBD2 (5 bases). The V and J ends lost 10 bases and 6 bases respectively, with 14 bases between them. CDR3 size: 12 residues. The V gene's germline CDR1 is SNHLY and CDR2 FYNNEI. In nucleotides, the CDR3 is TGTGCCAATTCCCTCCCGGGGGATACGCAGTATTTT. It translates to CANSLPGDTQYF.

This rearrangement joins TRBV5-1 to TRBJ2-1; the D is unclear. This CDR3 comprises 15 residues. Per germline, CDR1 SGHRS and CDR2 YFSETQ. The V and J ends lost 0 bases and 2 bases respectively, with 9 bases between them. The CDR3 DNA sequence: TGCGCCAGCAGCTTGGGGCAGAAACCCTACAATGAGCAGTTCTTC. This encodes CASSLGQKPYNEQFF. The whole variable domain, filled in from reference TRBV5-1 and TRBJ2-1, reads KAGVTQTPRYLIKTRGQQVTLSCSPISGHRSVSWYQQTPGQGLQFLFEYFSETQRNKGNFPGRFSGRQFSNSRSEMNVSTLELGDSALYLCASSLGQKPYNEQFFGPGTRLTVL.

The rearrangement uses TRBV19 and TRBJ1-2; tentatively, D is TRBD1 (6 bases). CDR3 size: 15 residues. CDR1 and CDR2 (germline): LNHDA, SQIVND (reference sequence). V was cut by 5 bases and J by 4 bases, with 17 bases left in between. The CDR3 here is CASSPRSGQLYGYTF. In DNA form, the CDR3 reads TGTGCCAGTAGTCCCAGATCCGGACAGCTCTATGGCTACACCTTC.

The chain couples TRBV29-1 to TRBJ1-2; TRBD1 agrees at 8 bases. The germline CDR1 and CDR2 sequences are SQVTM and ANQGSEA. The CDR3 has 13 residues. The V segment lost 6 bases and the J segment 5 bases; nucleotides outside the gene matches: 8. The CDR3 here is CSVPDRDWYGYTF. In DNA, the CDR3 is TGCAGCGTCCCGGACAGGGATTGGTATGGCTACACCTTC.

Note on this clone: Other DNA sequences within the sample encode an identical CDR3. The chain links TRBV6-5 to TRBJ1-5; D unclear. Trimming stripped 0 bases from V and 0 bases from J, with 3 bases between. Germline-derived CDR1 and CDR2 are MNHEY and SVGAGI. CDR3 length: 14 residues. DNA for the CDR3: TGTGCCAGCAGTTACTCGAGTAGCAATCAGCCCCAGCATTTT. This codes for CASSYSSSNQPQHF.

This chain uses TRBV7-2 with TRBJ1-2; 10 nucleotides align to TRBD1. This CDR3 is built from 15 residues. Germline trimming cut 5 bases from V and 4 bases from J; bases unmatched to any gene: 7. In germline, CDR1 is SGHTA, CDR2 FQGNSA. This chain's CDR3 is CASSLSTGGTYGYTF. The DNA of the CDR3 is TGTGCCAGCAGCCTGTCGACAGGGGGCACCTATGGCTACACCTTC.

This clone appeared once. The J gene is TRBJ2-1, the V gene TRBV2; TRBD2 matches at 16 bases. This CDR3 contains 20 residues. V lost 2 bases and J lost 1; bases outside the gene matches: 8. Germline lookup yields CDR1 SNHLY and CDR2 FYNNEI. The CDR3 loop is CASSESGTSGGVGSYNEQFF. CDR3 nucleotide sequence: TGTGCCAGCAGTGAATCCGGGACTAGCGGGGGGGTAGGGTCCTACAATGAGCAGTTCTTC.

In nucleotides, the CDR3 is TGTGCCAGCAGTTACCCCGGACAGCAGAACACTGAAGCTTTCTTT. This codes for CASSYPGQQNTEAFF. The chain recombines TRBV6-5 with TRBJ1-1; D perhaps matches TRBD1 (6 bases). Germline V gives CDR1 MNHEY, CDR2 SVGAGI. Trimming took 2 bases from V and 1 from J, leaving 11 bases between them. There are 15 residues in the CDR3.

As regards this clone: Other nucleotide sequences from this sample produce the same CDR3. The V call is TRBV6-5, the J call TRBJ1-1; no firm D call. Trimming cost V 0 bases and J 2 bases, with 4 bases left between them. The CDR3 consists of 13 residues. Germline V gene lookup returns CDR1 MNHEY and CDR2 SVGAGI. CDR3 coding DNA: TGTGCCAGCAGTTACTCGCGCAACACTGAAGCTTTCTTT. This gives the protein CASSYSRNTEAFF.

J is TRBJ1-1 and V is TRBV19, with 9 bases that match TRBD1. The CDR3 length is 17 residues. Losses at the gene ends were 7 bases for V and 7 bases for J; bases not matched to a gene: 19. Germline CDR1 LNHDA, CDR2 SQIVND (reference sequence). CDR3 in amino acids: CASNADRSGTGKNEAFF. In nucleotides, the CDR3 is TGTGCCAGTAACGCCGATCGGTCCGGGACAGGGAAGAATGAAGCTTTCTTT.

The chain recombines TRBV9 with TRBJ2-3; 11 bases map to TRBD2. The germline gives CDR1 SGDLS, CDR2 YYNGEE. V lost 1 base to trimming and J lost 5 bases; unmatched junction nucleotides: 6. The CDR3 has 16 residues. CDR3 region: CASSVTIAGGQDTQYF. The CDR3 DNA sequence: TGTGCCAGCAGCGTAACGATAGCGGGGGGGCAAGATACGCAGTATTTT.

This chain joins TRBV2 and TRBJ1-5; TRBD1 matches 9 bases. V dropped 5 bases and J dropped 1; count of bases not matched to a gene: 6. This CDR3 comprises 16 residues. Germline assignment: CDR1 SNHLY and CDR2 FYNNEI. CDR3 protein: CASSPRTGASNQPQHF. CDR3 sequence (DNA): TGTGCCAGCAGTCCTCGGACAGGGGCCAGCAATCAGCCCCAGCATTTT.

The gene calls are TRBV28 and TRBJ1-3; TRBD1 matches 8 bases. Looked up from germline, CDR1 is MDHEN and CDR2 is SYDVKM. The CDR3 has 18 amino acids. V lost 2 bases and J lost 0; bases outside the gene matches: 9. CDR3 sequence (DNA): TGTGCCAGCAGTTTAGCAGGGGGCAGGGGAGCCTCTGGAAACACCATATATTTT. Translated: CASSLAGGRGASGNTIYF.

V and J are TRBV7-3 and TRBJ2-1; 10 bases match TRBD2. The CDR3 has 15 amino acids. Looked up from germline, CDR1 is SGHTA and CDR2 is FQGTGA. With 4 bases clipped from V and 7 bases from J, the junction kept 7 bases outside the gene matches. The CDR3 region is CASSSPSGGRNEQFF. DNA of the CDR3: TGTGCCAGCAGCTCCCCTAGCGGGGGAAGGAATGAGCAGTTCTTC.

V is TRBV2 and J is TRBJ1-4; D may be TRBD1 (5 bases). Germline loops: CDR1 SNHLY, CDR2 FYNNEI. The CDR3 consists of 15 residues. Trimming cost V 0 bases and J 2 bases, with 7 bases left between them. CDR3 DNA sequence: TGTGCCAGCAGTGAAGCGGCAGGGACTAATGAAAAACTGTTTTTT. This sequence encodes CASSEAAGTNEKLFF. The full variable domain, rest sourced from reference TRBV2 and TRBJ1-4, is EPEVTQTPSHQVTQMGQEVILRCVPISNHLYFYWYRQILGQKVEFLVSFYNNEISEKSEIFDDQFSVERPDGSNFTLKIRSTKLEDSAMYFCASSEAAGTNEKLFFGSGTQLSVL.

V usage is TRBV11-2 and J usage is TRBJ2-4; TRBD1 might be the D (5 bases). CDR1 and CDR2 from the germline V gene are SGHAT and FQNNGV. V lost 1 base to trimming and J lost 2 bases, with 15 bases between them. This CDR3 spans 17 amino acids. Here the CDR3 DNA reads TGTGCCAGCAGCTTAGTTACCAGGGCCGAGCCCAAAAACATTCAGTACTTC. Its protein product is CASSLVTRAEPKNIQYF.

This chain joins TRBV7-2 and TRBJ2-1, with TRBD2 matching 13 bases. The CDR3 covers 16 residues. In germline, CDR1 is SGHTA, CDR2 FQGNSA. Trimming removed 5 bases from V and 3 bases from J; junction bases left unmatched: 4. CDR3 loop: CASSDTSGGGYNEQFF. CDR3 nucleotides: TGTGCCAGCAGCGACACTAGCGGGGGGGGCTACAATGAGCAGTTCTTC.

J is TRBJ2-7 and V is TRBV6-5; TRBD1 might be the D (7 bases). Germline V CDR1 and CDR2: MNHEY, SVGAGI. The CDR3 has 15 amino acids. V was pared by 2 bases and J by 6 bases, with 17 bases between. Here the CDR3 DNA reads TGTGCCAGCAGTTACGGGTGGTACCAGGGGGGCGAGCAGTACTTC. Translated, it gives CASSYGWYQGGEQYF.

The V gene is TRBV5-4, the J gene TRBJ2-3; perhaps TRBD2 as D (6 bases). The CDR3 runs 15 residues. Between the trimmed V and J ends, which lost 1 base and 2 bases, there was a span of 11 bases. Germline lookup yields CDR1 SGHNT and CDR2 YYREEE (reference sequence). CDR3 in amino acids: CASSLSPSDTDTQYF. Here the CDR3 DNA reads TGTGCCAGCAGCTTGTCCCCTAGCGACACAGATACGCAGTATTTT.

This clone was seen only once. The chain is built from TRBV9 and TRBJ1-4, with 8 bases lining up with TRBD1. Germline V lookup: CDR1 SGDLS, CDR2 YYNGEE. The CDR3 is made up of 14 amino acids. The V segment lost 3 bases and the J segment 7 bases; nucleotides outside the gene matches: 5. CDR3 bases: TGTGCCAGCAGCGCGTCAGGGGGCGGTGAAAAACTGTTTTTT. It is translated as CASSASGGGEKLFF.

CDR3 sequence reads: CASSESRGTDTQYF. As DNA, the CDR3 is TGTGCCAGCAGTGAATCTCGGGGGACAGATACGCAGTATTTT. The rearrangement links TRBV25-1 to TRBJ2-3, with D possibly being TRBD2 (6 bases). The CDR3 contains 14 residues. Trimming cost V 1 base and J 3 bases, with 8 bases left between them. Looked up from germline, CDR1 is MGHDK and CDR2 is SYGVNS.